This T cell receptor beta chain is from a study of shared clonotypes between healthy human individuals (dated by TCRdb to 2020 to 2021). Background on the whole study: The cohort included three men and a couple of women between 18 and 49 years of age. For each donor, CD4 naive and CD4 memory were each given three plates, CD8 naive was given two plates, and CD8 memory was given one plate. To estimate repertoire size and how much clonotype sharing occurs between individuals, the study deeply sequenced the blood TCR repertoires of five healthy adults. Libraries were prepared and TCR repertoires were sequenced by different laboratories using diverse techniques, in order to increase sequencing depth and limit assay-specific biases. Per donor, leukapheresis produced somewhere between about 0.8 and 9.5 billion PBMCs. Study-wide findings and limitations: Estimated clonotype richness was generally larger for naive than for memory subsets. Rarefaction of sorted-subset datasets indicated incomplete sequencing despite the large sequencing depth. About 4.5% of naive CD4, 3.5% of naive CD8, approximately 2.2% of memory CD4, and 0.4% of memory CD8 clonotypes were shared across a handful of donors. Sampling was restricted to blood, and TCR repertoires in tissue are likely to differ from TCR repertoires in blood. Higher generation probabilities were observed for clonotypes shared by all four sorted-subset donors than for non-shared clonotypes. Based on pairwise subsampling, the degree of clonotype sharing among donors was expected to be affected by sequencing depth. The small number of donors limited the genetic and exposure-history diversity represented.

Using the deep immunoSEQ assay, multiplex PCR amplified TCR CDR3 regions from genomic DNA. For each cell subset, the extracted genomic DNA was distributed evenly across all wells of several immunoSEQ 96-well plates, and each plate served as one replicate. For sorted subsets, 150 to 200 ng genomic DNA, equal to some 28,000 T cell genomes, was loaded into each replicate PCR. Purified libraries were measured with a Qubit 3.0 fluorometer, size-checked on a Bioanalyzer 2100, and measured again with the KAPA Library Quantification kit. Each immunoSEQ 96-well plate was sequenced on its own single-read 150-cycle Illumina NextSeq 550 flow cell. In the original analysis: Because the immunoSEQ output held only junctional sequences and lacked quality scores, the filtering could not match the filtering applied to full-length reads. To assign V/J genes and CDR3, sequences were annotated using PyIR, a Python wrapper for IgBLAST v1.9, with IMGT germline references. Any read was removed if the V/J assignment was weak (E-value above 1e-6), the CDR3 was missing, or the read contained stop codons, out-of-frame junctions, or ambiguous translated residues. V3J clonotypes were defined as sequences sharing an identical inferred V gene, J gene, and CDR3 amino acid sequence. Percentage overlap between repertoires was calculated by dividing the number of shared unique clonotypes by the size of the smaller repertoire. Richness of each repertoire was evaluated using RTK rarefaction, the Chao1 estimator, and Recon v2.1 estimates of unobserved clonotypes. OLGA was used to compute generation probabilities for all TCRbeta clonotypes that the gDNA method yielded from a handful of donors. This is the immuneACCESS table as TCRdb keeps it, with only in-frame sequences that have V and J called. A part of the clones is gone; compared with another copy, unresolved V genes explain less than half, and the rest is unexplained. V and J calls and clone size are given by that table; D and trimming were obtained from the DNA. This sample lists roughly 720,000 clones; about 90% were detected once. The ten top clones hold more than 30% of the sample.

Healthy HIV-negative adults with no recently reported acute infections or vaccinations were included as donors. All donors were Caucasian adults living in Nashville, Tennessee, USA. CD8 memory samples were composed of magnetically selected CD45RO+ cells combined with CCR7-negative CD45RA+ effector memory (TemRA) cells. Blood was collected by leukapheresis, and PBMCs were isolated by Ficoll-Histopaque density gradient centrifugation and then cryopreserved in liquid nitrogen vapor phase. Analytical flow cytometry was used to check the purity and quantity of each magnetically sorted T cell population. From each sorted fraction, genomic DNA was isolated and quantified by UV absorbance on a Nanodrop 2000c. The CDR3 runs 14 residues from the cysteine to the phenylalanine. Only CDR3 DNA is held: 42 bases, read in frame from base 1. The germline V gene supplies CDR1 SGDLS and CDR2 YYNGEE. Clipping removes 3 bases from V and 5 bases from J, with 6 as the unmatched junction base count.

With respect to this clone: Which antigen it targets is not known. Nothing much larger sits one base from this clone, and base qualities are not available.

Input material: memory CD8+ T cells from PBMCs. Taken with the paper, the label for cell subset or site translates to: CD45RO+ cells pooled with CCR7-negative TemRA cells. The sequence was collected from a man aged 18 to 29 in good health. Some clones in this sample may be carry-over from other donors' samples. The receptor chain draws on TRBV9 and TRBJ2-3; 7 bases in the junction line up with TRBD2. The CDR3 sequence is CASSGGGVRDTQYF. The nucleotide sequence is TGTGCCAGCAGCGGGGGAGGGGTCAGAGATACGCAGTATTTT.